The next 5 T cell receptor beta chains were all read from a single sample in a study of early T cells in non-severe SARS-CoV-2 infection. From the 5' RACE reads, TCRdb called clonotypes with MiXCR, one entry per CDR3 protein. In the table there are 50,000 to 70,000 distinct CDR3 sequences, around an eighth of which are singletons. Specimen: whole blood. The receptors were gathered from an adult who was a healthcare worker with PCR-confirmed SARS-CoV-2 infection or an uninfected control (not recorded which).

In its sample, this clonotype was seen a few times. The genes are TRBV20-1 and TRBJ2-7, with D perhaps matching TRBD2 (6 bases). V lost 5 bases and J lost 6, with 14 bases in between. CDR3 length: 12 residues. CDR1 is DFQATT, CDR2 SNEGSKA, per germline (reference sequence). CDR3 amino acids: CSALDYSGEQYF. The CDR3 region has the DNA TGCAGTGCTCTGGACTATTCCGGCGAGCAGTACTTC.

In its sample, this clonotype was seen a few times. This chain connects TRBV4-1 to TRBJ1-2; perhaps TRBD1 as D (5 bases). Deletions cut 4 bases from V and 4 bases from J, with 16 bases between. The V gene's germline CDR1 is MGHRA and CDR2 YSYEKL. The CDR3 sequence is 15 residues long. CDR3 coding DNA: TGCGCCAGCAGCCCTACGCAGGGTCCCACCTATGGCTACACCTTC. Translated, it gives CASSPTQGPTYGYTF.

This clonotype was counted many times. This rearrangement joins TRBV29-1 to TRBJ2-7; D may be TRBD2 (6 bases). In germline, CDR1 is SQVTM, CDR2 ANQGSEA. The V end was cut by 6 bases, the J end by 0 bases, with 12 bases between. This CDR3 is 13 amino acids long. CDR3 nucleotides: TGCAGCGTCCGGGCGGGGAGCTCCTACGAGCAGTACTTC. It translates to CSVRAGSSYEQYF.

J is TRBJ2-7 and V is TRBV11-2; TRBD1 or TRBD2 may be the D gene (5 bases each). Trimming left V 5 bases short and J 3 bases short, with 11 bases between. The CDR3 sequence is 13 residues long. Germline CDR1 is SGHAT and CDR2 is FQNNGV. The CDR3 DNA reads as TGTGCCAGCAGCCAAAAGGGGAGCTACGAGCAGTACTTC. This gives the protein CASSQKGSYEQYF.

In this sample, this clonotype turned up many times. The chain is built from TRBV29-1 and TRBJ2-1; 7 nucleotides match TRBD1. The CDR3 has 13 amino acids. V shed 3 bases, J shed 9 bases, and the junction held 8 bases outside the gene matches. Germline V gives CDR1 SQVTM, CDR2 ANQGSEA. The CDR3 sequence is CSVDEGAGFEQFF. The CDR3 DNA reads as TGCAGCGTTGACGAGGGGGCGGGTTTTGAGCAGTTCTTC.